These 29 T cell receptor beta chains were sequenced from one sample in a study of T cell responses to AZD1222 COVID-19 vaccine. Profiled with immunoSEQ multiplex PCR; TCRdb holds only in-frame clones, not every one. The sample holds about 110,000 clones, 92% seen once. The sequencing used peripheral blood, collected 28 days after the second AZD1222 dose. The receptors come from an adult who received the AZD1222 COVID-19 vaccine.

V is TRBV7-2 and J is TRBJ2-7; D possibly corresponds to TRBD2 (6 bases). The CDR3 covers 15 residues. V was cut by 1 base and J by 2 bases, with 12 bases left in between. CDR1 and CDR2 (germline): SGHTA, FQGNSA. CDR3 DNA sequence: TGTGCCAGCAGCTTAGTGGCGGGGCCCCCCTACGAGCAGTACTTC. Its translation is CASSLVAGPPYEQYF.

V gene TRBV11-2 combines with J gene TRBJ2-6; D not certain. CDR3 length: 17 amino acids. The V gene's germline CDR1 is SGHAT and CDR2 FQNNGV. V was shortened by 3 bases and J by 1 base, with 13 bases between the two germline ends. CDR3 sequence reads: CASSFRPAQSGANVLTF. The CDR3 region has the DNA TGTGCCAGCAGCTTTCGCCCCGCCCAGTCTGGGGCCAACGTCCTGACTTTC.

J is TRBJ2-7 and V is TRBV6-1; weak D call: TRBD2 (5 bases). V lost 3 bases to trimming and J lost 1 base, with 13 bases between them. The V gene's germline CDR1 is MNHNS and CDR2 SASEGT. The length of the CDR3 is 15 residues. The CDR3 region has the DNA TGTGCCAGCAGTGAGCTTCCGGGGATTTCCTACGAGCAGTACTTC. Translation: CASSELPGISYEQYF.

The chain couples TRBV10-3 to TRBJ2-2; tentative D call: TRBD1 (6 bases). The germline V and J ends were trimmed by 7 bases and 6 bases, with 21 bases remaining between them. Germline V CDR1 and CDR2: ENHRY, SYGVKD. The length of the CDR3 is 16 residues. In nucleotides, the CDR3 is TGTGCCATCACCCCGGACAGAATTGTTGGGTCCGGGGAGCTGTTTTTT. Residues: CAITPDRIVGSGELFF.

This clone was seen a handful of times. V gene TRBV7-6 combines with J gene TRBJ2-1; D might be TRBD1 (7 bases). Between the trimmed V and J ends, which lost 1 base and 9 bases, there was a span of 16 bases. The CDR3 sequence is 15 residues long. Germline-derived CDR1 and CDR2 are SGHVS and FNYEAQ. In DNA form, the CDR3 reads TGTGCCAGCAGCTTAGTAGGGACAGAGGGGGGTGAGCAGTTCTTC. Its translation is CASSLVGTEGGEQFF.

The chain uses TRBV10-3 and TRBJ1-1; D unresolved. The germline V and J ends were trimmed by 10 bases and 2 bases, with 8 bases remaining between them. The CDR3 totals 11 residues. Per the germline V gene, CDR1 is ENHRY and CDR2 is SYGVKD. CDR3 sequence reads: CATLENTEAFF. The CDR3 coding sequence is TGTGCCACCCTCGAAAACACTGAAGCTTTCTTT.

The V call is TRBV4-2, the J call TRBJ2-1, with a possible D match to TRBD1 (7 bases). Germline V gene lookup returns CDR1 LGHNA and CDR2 YNFKEQ. The CDR3 loop spans 17 amino acids. V was pared by 0 bases and J by 1 base, with 13 bases between. CDR3 amino acids: CASSQDGGGRSYNEQFF. CDR3 DNA: TGTGCCAGCAGCCAAGACGGAGGGGGCCGGTCCTACAATGAGCAGTTCTTC.

The gene calls are TRBV28 and TRBJ1-4; 12 nucleotides line up with TRBD1. Germline loops: CDR1 MDHEN, CDR2 SYDVKM. The junction had 7 bases not matched to a gene; V was cut back by 2 bases and J by 0 bases. The CDR3 length is 19 residues. The chain's CDR3 is CASSLPGTGGFTTNEKLFF. The CDR3 region has the DNA TGTGCCAGCAGTTTACCGGGGACAGGGGGCTTTACAACTAATGAAAAACTGTTTTTT.

This chain connects TRBV6-5 to TRBJ1-3; a weak D match, TRBD1 (6 bases). V gave up 7 bases and J gave up 2 bases, with 15 bases separating them. The CDR3 has 15 residues. Germline V CDR1 and CDR2: MNHEY, SVGAGI. CDR3 sequence: CASTKPGAAGNTIYF. CDR3 sequence (DNA): TGTGCCAGCACTAAACCAGGGGCGGCTGGAAACACCATATATTTT.

About this clone itself: One end of the junction does not line up with germline, which may come from a read error. The genes are TRBV7-7 and TRBJ1-4, with 8 bases that match TRBD1. Per the germline V gene, CDR1 is SSHAT and CDR2 is FNYEAQ (reference sequence). The CDR3 spans 15 residues. The chain's CDR3 is CASSSGTGINEKLFF. The CDR3 nucleotides are TGTGCTAGCAGCTCGGGGACAGGCATTAATGAAAAACTGTTTTTT.

V usage is TRBV5-6 and J usage is TRBJ1-6, with D hard to call. CDR3 size: 15 residues. Germline V gene sequence: CDR1 SGHDT, CDR2 YYEEEE. The V gene lost 0 bases and the J gene lost 10 bases, with 14 bases spanning the gap. The CDR3 region has the DNA TGTGCCAGCAGCTTGGGGGTTGGCTCGGGCTCACCCCTCCACTTT. As protein: CASSLGVGSGSPLHF.

The chain employs TRBV18 and TRBJ1-1, with no clear D. Trimming left V 1 base short and J 0 bases short, with 9 bases between. Germline V lookup: CDR1 KGHSH, CDR2 LQKENI. This CDR3 is built from 15 residues. The CDR3 bases are TGTGCCAGCTCACCACTCGCAATGCTGAACACTGAAGCTTTCTTT. This gives the protein CASSPLAMLNTEAFF.

Concerning this clone: Germline and junction disagree at one end, which may indicate a read error. V and J are TRBV7-7 and TRBJ2-2, with 12 bases aligning to TRBD1. The CDR3 is made up of 15 amino acids. From germline, CDR1 is SSHAT and CDR2 FNYEAQ (reference sequence). The CDR3 DNA reads as TGTGCTAGCAGGCCGGGACAGGGGGCCGCCGGGGAGCTGTTTTTT. Protein: CASRPGQGAAGELFF.

The rearrangement links TRBV3-1 (or the pseudogene TRBV3-2) to TRBJ2-7; D possibly corresponds to TRBD1 (5 bases). The CDR3 contains 14 residues. CDR1 and CDR2 (germline): LGHDT, YNNKEL (reference sequence). The V and J ends lost 2 bases and 9 bases respectively, with 17 bases between them. CDR3 coding DNA: TGTGCCAGCAGCCAAAAGACAGTTCCAATGCCGCAGTACTTC. Amino acids: CASSQKTVPMPQYF.

The V and J genes are TRBV7-2 and TRBJ1-4; D is ambiguous. The germline gives CDR1 SGHTA, CDR2 FQGNSA. The CDR3 is made up of 15 amino acids. V lost 1 base to trimming and J lost 8 bases, with 14 bases between them. CDR3 sequence (DNA): TGTGCCAGCAGCTTAGGACGGGGAGTTAGGGAAAAACTGTTTTTT. Translating gives CASSLGRGVREKLFF.

The chain couples TRBV2 to TRBJ1-2; 7 bases fit TRBD1. The V segment lost 6 bases and the J segment 8 bases; nucleotides outside the gene matches: 12. Germline CDR1 and CDR2: SNHLY and FYNNEI. The CDR3 extends over 14 amino acids. This chain's CDR3 is CASRMGTEPGGYTF. As DNA, the CDR3 is TGTGCCAGCAGGATGGGGACAGAGCCGGGGGGCTACACCTTC.

V gene TRBV6-1 combines with J gene TRBJ1-1, with D uncertain. Trimming cost V 4 bases and J 7 bases, with 22 bases left between them. The germline V gene encodes CDR1 MNHNS and CDR2 SASEGT. There are 16 residues in the CDR3. CDR3 sequence (DNA): TGTGCCAGCAGTGCCCGGGTTCCAGTTGGTCTCGTTGAAGCTTTCTTT. This sequence encodes CASSARVPVGLVEAFF.

The rearrangement uses TRBV7-6 and TRBJ2-1; D perhaps matches TRBD2 (6 bases). Germline CDR1 is SGHVS and CDR2 is FNYEAQ. The ends were cut back, 3 bases at V and 0 bases at J, with 18 bases in the middle. The CDR3 totals 18 residues. The CDR3 bases are TGTGCCAGCAGCTTTTTAGCAGCTGGGACTGACTCCTACAATGAGCAGTTCTTC. Its translation: CASSFLAAGTDSYNEQFF.

The V and J genes are TRBV24-1 and TRBJ1-2, with D possibly TRBD1 on 6 matching bases. Trimming removed 3 bases at V and 3 bases at J, with 13 bases between. Germline CDR1 and CDR2: KGHDR and SFDVKD. The CDR3 length is 15 residues. CDR3 sequence reads: CATSDDQGKDYGYTF. CDR3 nucleotide sequence: TGTGCCACCAGTGATGATCAGGGGAAAGACTATGGCTACACCTTC.

The V gene is TRBV7-9, the J gene TRBJ2-1; 10 bases are shared with TRBD2. Germline V CDR1 and CDR2: SEHNR, FQNEAQ (reference sequence). CDR3 length equals 14 residues. V gave up 7 bases and J gave up 5 bases; unmatched junction bases: 5. CDR3 in DNA: TGTGCCAGCAAGGACGGGACTAGCGACAATGAGCAGTTCTTC. It encodes CASKDGTSDNEQFF.

This clone has a handful of counts. The genes are TRBV11-3 and TRBJ2-1; possible D gene TRBD2, 6 bases. Germline V gene data show CDR1 as SGHNT and CDR2 as YENEEA. The CDR3 contains 13 residues. The V end lost 8 bases, the J end lost 7 bases, and 15 bases lay between the germline ends. CDR3 bases: TGTGCCAGCTCCACTAGCCCCGCGAATGAGCAGTTCTTC. Translated: CASSTSPANEQFF.

This chain joins TRBV11-2 and TRBJ2-7, with D possibly being TRBD1 (5 bases). The germline gives CDR1 SGHAT, CDR2 FQNNGV. CDR3 length: 14 amino acids. The V gene lost 3 bases and the J gene lost 2 bases, with 11 bases spanning the gap. CDR3 protein: CASSFPGLAYEQYF. CDR3 sequence (DNA): TGTGCCAGCAGCTTTCCAGGGTTGGCCTACGAGCAGTACTTC.

The chain joins TRBV6-5 to TRBJ1-5, with 7 bases fitting TRBD1. Trimming took 7 bases from V and 2 from J; bases not matched to a gene: 8. The CDR3 length is 15 residues. Per the germline V gene, CDR1 is MNHEY and CDR2 is SVGAGI. CDR3 in amino acids: CASKLTGVGNQPQHF. CDR3 DNA: TGTGCCAGCAAACTTACAGGGGTGGGCAATCAGCCCCAGCATTTT.

The gene calls are TRBV7-2 and TRBJ1-3; 8 bases match TRBD1. V was pared by 3 bases and J by 2 bases, with 3 bases of the junction left unmatched. The length of the CDR3 is 15 residues. The germline V gene has CDR1 SGHTA and CDR2 FQGNSA. DNA for the CDR3: TGTGCCAGCAGCTTTCAGGGGGCCCCTGGAAACACCATATATTTT. The encoded protein is CASSFQGAPGNTIYF.

This chain connects TRBV6-5 to TRBJ2-7, with D unresolved. In germline, CDR1 is MNHEY, CDR2 SVGAGI. This CDR3 region has 11 residues. Trimming removed 4 bases from V and 4 bases from J, with 5 bases in between. The CDR3 DNA is TGTGCCAGCAGTTCTCGGTACGAGCAGTACTTC. Encoded protein: CASSSRYEQYF.

The table lists this clone with a count of one. The chain employs TRBV10-1 and TRBJ2-4; D not certain. This CDR3 comprises 15 residues. Germline-derived CDR1 and CDR2 are WNHNN and SYGVQD (reference sequence). With 8 bases removed from V and 0 bases from J, the gap between germline ends came to 14 bases. CDR3 coding DNA: TGCGCCAGCTCGCCAAGGGTAATAGCCAAAAACATTCAGTACTTC. Amino acids: CASSPRVIAKNIQYF.

The chain is built from TRBV3-1 (or the pseudogene TRBV3-2) and TRBJ2-5; D not resolved. Per the germline V gene, CDR1 is LGHDT and CDR2 is YNNKEL (reference sequence). The CDR3 covers 15 residues. The V gene lost 2 bases and the J gene lost 5 bases, with 15 bases spanning the gap. The CDR3 loop is CASSQTGSAPETQYF. In nucleotides, the CDR3 is TGTGCCAGCAGCCAAACCGGGTCAGCCCCGGAGACCCAGTACTTC.

The chain recombines TRBV27 with TRBJ1-5; no clear D. Germline V CDR1 and CDR2: MNHEY, SMNVEV (reference sequence). V was cut by 3 bases and J by 3 bases, with 12 bases left in between. The CDR3 is 15 amino acids. The CDR3 DNA follows: TGTGCCAGCAGTTTTACGGCAGCGATCAATCAGCCCCAGCATTTT. Translation: CASSFTAAINQPQHF.

This clone was seen once. The chain couples TRBV18 to TRBJ2-2, with TRBD1 matching over 8 bases. The length of the CDR3 is 16 residues. The V segment lost 3 bases and the J segment 6 bases; nucleotides outside the gene matches: 9. Germline V gene sequence: CDR1 KGHSH, CDR2 LQKENI. CDR3 loop: CASSPRTGTTAGELFF. CDR3 bases: TGTGCCAGCTCACCGAGGACAGGGACCACAGCCGGGGAGCTGTTTTTT.